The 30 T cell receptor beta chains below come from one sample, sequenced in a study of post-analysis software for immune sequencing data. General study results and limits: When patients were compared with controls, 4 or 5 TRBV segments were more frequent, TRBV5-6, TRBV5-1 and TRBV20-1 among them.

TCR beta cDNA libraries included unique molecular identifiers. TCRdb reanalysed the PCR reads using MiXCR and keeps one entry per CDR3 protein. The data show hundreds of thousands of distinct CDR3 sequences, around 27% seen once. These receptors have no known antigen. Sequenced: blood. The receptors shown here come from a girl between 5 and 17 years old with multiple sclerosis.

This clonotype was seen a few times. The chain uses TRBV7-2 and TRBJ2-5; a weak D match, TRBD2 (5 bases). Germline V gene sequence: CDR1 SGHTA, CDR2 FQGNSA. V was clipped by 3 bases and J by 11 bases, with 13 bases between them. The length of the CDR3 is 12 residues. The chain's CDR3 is CASSFPPWEQYF. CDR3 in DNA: TGTGCCAGCAGCTTCCCACCTTGGGAGCAGTACTTC.

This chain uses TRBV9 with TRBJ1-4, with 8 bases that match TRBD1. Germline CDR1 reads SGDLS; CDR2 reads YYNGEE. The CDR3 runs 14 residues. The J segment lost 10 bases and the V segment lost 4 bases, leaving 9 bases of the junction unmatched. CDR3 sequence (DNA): TGTGCCAGCAGCACTGACAGGGGTGCGGGAAAACTGTTTTTT. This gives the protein CASSTDRGAGKLFF.

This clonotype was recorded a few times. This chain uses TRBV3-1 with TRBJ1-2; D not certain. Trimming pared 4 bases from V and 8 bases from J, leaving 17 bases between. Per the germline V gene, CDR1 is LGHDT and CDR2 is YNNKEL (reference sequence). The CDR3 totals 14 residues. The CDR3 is CASSPQFTAYGYTF. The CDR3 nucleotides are TGTGCCAGCAGCCCCCAATTTACCGCGTACGGCTACACCTTC. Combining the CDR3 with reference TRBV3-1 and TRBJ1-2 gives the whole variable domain DTAVSQTPKYLVTQMGNDKSIKCEQNLGHDTMYWYKQDSKKFLKIMFSYNNKELIINETVPNRFSPKSPDKAHLNLHINSLELGDSAVYFCASSPQFTAYGYTFGSGTRLTVV.

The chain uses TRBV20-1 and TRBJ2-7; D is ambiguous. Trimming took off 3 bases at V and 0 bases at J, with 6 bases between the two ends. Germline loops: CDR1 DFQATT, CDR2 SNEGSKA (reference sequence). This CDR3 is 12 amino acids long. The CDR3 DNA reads TGCAGTGCTAGTACTGTCTCCTACGAGCAGTACTTC. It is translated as CSASTVSYEQYF.

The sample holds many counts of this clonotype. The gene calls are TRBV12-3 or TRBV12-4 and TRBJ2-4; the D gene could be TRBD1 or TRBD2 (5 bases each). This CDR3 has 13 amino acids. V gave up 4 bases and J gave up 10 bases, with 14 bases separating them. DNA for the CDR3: TGTGCCAGCAGTTCCAGCTCGGGACGGATTCAGTACTTC. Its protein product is CASSSSSGRIQYF.

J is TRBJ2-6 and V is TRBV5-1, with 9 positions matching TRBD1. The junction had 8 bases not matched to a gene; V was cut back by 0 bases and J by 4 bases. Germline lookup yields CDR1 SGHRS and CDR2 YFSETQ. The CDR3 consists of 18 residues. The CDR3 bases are TGCGCCAGCAGCTTGGTGGGACAGGGTAGATCCGGGGCCAACGTCCTGACTTTC. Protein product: CASSLVGQGRSGANVLTF.

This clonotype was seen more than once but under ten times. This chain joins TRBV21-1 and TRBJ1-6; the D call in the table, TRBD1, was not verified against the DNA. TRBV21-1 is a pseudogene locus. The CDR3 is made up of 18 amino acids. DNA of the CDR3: TGTGCCAGCAGCAAAGATAATTTCTGGGAGACAGGGAGTTCACCCCTCCACTTT. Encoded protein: CASSKDNFWETGSSPLHF.

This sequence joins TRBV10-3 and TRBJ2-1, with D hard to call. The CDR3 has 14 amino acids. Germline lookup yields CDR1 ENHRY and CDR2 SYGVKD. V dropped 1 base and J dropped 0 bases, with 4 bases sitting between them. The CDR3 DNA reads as TGTGCCATCAGTGAGTGGAGCTCCTACAATGAGCAGTTCTTC. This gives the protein CAISEWSSYNEQFF.

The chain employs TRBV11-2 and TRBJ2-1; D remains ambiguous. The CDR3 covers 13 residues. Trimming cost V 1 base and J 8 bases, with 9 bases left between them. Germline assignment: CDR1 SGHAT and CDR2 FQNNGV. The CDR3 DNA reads TGTGCCAGCAGCTTAGCCGGTAGCCATGAGCAGTTCTTC. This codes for CASSLAGSHEQFF.

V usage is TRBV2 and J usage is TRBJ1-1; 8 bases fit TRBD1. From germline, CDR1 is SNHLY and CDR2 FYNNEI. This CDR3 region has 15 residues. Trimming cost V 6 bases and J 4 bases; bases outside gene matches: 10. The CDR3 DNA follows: TGTGCCAGCAGGGATGACAGGGGCGGGAGCACTGAAGCTTTCTTT. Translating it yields CASRDDRGGSTEAFF.

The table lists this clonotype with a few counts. Here the CDR3 reads CASRVGGSSSYNEQFF. The CDR3 nucleotides read TGTGCCAGCAGGGTAGGGGGTTCAAGCTCCTACAATGAGCAGTTCTTC. The chain combines TRBV27 with TRBJ2-1; a possible D gene is TRBD1 (6 bases). V was pared by 6 bases and J by 0 bases, with 15 bases between. Germline V CDR1 and CDR2: MNHEY, SMNVEV (reference sequence). This CDR3 is built from 16 residues.

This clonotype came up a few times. CDR3 nucleotide sequence: TGTGCCAGCAGCTTAGCCCTGGGGGCCCATTGGGAGCAGTACTTC. Translating it yields CASSLALGAHWEQYF. The chain carries TRBV7-9 and TRBJ2-5; possible D gene TRBD1, 6 bases. Germline CDR1 SEHNR, CDR2 FQNEAQ (reference sequence). The CDR3 extends over 15 amino acids. V shed 0 bases and J shed 11 bases, with 19 bases lying between them.

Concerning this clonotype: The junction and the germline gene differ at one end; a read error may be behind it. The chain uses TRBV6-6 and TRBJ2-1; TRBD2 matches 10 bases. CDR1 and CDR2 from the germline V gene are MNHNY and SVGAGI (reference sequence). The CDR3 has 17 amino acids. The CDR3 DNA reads TGTGCCGGCAGTTACTCTCCCACTAGCGGGATTTACAGTGAGCAGTTCTTC. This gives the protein CAGSYSPTSGIYSEQFF.

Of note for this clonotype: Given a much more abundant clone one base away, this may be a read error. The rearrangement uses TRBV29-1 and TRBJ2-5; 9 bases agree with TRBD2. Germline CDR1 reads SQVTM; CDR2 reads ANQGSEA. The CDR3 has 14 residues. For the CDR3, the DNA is TGCGGCGTTTTAAGAGCGGGGGGCCAAGAGACCCAGTACTTC. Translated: CGVLRAGGQETQYF.

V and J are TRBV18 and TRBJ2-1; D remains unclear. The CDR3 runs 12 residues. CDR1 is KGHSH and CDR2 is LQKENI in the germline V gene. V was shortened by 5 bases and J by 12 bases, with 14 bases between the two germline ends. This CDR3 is CASSAQSRGQFF. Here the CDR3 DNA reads TGTGCCAGCTCAGCCCAAAGTCGTGGGCAGTTCTTC.

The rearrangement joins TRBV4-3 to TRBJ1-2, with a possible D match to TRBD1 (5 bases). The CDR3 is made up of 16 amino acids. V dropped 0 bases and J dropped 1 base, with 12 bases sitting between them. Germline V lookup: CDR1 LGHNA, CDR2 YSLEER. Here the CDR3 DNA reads TGCGCCAGCAGCCAAGACGGGGCAGGGATTAACTATGGCTACACCTTC. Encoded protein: CASSQDGAGINYGYTF.

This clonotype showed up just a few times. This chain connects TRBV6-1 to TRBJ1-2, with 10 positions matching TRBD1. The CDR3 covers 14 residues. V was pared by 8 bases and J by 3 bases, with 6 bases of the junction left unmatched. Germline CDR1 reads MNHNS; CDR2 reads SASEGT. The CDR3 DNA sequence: TGTGCCAGCGCTCCTGGGACAGGGGACTATGGCTACACCTTC. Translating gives CASAPGTGDYGYTF.

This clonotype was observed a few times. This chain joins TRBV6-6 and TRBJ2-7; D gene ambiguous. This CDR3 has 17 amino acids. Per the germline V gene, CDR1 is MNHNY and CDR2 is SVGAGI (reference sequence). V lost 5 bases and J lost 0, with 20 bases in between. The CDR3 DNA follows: TGTGCCAGCAGTGTCATAGGAACAGCCTGGAGCTCCTACGAGCAGTACTTC. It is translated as CASSVIGTAWSSYEQYF.

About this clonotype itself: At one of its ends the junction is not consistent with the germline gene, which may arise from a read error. For the CDR3, the DNA is TGTGCCAACAGCTTACCGGATCAGGACTATGGCTACACCTTC. It yields the protein CANSLPDQDYGYTF. V gene TRBV5-5 combines with J gene TRBJ1-2, with D hard to call. This CDR3 contains 14 residues. CDR1 and CDR2 from the germline V gene are SGHKS and YYEKEE (reference sequence).

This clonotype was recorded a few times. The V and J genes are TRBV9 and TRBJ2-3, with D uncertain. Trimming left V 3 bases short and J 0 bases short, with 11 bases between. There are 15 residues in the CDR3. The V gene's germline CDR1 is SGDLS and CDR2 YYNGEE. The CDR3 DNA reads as TGTGCCAGCAGCGGGGGATTCCCTAGCACAGATACGCAGTATTTT. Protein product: CASSGGFPSTDTQYF.

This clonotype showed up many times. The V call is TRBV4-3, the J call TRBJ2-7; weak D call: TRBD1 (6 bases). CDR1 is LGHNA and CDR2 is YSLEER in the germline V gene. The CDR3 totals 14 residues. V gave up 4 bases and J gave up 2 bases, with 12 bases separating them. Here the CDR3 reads CASSPAWGPYEQYF. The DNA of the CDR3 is TGCGCCAGCAGCCCGGCGTGGGGGCCCTACGAGCAGTACTTC.

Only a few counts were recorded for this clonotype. CDR3 nucleotides: TGTGCCAGCAGTGAAACGGGTAACACTGAAGCTTTCTTT. It is translated as CASSETGNTEAFF. The chain has TRBV2 and TRBJ1-1; the D is unclear. The germline V gene encodes CDR1 SNHLY and CDR2 FYNNEI. The length of the CDR3 is 13 residues. V shed 2 bases and J shed 2 bases, with 6 bases lying between them.

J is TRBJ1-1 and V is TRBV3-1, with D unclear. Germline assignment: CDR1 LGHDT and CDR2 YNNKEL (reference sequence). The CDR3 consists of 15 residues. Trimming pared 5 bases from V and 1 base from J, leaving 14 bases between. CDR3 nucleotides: TGTGCCAGCAGCTCCAGATCAAGCAGGAACACTGAAGCTTTCTTT. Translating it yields CASSSRSSRNTEAFF.

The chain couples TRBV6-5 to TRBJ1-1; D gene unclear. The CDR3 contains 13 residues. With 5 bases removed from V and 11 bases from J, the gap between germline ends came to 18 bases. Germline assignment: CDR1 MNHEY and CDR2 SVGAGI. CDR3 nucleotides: TGTGCCAGCAGTCCCCCCAGGACTGGGAGGGCTTTCTTT. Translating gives CASSPPRTGRAFF.

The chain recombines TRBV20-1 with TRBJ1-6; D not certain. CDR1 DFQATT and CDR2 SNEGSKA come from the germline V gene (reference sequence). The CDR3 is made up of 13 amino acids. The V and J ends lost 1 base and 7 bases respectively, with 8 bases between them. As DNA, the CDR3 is TGCAGTGCTAGAGGCAAACCCAATTCACCCCTCCACTTT. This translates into CSARGKPNSPLHF.

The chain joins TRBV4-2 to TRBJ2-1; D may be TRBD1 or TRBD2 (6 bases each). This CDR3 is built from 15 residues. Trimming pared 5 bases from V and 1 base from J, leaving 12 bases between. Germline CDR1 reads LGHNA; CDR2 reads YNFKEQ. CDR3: CASSDVGGSYNEQFF. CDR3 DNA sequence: TGTGCCAGCAGCGATGTAGGGGGGTCCTACAATGAGCAGTTCTTC.

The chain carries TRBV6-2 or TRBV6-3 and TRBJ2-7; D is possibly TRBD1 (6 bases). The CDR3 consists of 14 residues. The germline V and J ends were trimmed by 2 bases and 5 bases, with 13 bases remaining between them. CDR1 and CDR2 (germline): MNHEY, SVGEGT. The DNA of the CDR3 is TGTGCCAGCAGTTACAGCCAGGGGACAAACGAGCAGTACTTC. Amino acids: CASSYSQGTNEQYF.

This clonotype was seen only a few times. The CDR3 coding sequence is TGCAGTGCTCGGATAGCAGACGAGCAGTACTTC. Residues: CSARIADEQYF. The rearrangement joins TRBV20-1 to TRBJ2-7, with D unclear. The CDR3 contains 11 residues. V lost 5 bases, J lost 5 bases, and 10 bases lay in between. CDR1 and CDR2 from the germline V gene are DFQATT and SNEGSKA (reference sequence).

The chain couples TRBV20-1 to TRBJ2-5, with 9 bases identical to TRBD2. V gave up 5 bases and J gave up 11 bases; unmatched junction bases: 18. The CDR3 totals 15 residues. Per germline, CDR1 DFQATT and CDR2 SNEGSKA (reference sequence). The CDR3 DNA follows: TGCAGTGCTCACCTACCCGAGCGGGAGGTAGGGGAGCAGTACTTC. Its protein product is CSAHLPEREVGEQYF.

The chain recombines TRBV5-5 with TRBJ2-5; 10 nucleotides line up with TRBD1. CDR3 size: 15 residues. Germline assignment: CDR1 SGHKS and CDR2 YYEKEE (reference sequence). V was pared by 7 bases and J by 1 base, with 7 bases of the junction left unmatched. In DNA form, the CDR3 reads TGTGCCAGCGCTCGACAGGGGGCTGCCCAAGAGACCCAGTACTTC. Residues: CASARQGAAQETQYF.